These 9 T cell receptor beta chains originate from one sample sequenced in a study of neurological immune-mediated disorders. TCRdb independently ran MiXCR on the 5' RACE reads; one entry per CDR3 protein. The sample lists approximately 66,000 distinct CDR3 sequences, 3% to 4% occurring once. Sequences were obtained from PBMCs. These receptors were taken from a man aged 35-49 years with multiple sclerosis.

The gene calls are TRBV5-1 and TRBJ2-5, with a weak D call TRBD2 (6 bases). Between the trimmed V and J ends, which lost 3 bases and 4 bases, there was a span of 19 bases. The length of the CDR3 is 16 residues. Germline V gene data show CDR1 as SGHRS and CDR2 as YFSETQ. The CDR3 nucleotides read TGCGCCAGCAGCTCAAACCCGGGAAAGGGAGGAGAGACCCAGTACTTC. Translated: CASSSNPGKGGETQYF. Looking up the rest from reference TRBV5-1 and TRBJ2-5 gives the full variable domain: KAGVTQTPRYLIKTRGQQVTLSCSPISGHRSVSWYQQTPGQGLQFLFEYFSETQRNKGNFPGRFSGRQFSNSRSEMNVSTLELGDSALYLCASSSNPGKGGETQYFGPGTRLLVL.

This clonotype was seen ten or more times. The chain employs TRBV6-2 or TRBV6-3 and TRBJ1-2, with 11 bases that match TRBD1. CDR3 length: 15 residues. J was trimmed by 4 bases and V by 5 bases; bases with no gene match: 6. Germline V gene lookup returns CDR1 MNHEY and CDR2 SVGEGT. CDR3 in DNA: TGTGCCAGCAGTGACAGGGACAGGGGGACCTATGGCTACACCTTC. This translates into CASSDRDRGTYGYTF.

This clonotype was seen at least ten times. V usage is TRBV20-1 and J usage is TRBJ1-1; 8 bases fit TRBD1. CDR3 length equals 16 residues. From germline, CDR1 is DFQATT and CDR2 SNEGSKA (reference sequence). With V trimmed by 2 bases and J by 3 bases, 11 bases remained unmatched. The CDR3 loop reads CSARTAPGQGYTEAFF. In DNA, the CDR3 is TGCAGTGCTAGAACTGCCCCCGGACAGGGTTACACTGAAGCTTTCTTT.

This clonotype was recorded at least ten times. This chain joins TRBV18 and TRBJ2-7; D possibly matches TRBD1 or TRBD2 (5 bases each). This CDR3 is built from 15 residues. V was shortened by 1 base and J by 3 bases, with 13 bases between the two germline ends. Germline V gives CDR1 KGHSH, CDR2 LQKENI. Here the CDR3 reads CASSPLGAGRYEQYF. CDR3 coding DNA: TGTGCCAGCTCACCACTCGGGGCCGGACGCTACGAGCAGTACTTC. The whole variable domain, remainder taken from reference TRBV18 and TRBJ2-7, is NAGVMQNPRHLVRRRGQEARLRCSPMKGHSHVYWYRQLPEEGLKFMVYLQKENIIDESGMPKERFSAEFPKEGPSILRIQQVVRGDSAAYFCASSPLGAGRYEQYFGPGTRLTVT.

This clonotype was observed at least ten times. This rearrangement joins TRBV9 to TRBJ2-3; 7 bases line up with TRBD2. Germline CDR1 and CDR2: SGDLS and YYNGEE. J gave up 11 bases and V 0 bases, and 9 bases lay outside the gene matches. The CDR3 is 14 residues long. CDR3 sequence: CASSVASGNPMQYF. The DNA of the CDR3 is TGTGCCAGCAGCGTAGCCAGCGGGAACCCTATGCAGTATTTT.

This clonotype has ten or more counts. The rearrangement joins TRBV7-2 to TRBJ2-1; 7 positions agree with TRBD2. Germline trimming cut 3 bases from V and 7 bases from J; bases unmatched to any gene: 9. Germline CDR1 and CDR2: SGHTA and FQGNSA. CDR3 length: 15 residues. CDR3 DNA sequence: TGTGCCAGCAGCTTCGCGGGCGGGAGCGGTAATGAGCAGTTCTTC. Protein: CASSFAGGSGNEQFF. Looking up the rest from reference TRBV7-2 and TRBJ2-1 gives the full variable domain: GAGVSQSPSNKVTEKGKDVELRCDPISGHTALYWYRQSLGQGLEFLIYFQGNSAPDKSGLPSDRFSAERTGGSVSTLTIQRTQQEDSAVYLCASSFAGGSGNEQFFGPGTRLTVL.

In this sample, this clonotype turned up a few times. Just one base apart from a much larger clone, this may be a read error. The J gene is TRBJ2-5, the V gene TRBV10-3; 10 bases map to TRBD2. CDR1 ENHRY and CDR2 SYGVKD come from the germline V gene. The V and J ends lost 10 bases and 2 bases, in that order; junction bases with no gene match: 10. The CDR3 has 15 residues. CDR3 residues: CATVQKAGGQETQYF. The CDR3 DNA sequence: TGTGCCACGGTACAAAAAGCGGGGGGGCAAGAGACCCAGTACTTC.

The table lists this clonotype with many counts. This chain joins TRBV2 and TRBJ2-2; 10 bases map to TRBD2. This CDR3 has 15 amino acids. J gave up 5 bases and V 4 bases, and 4 bases lay outside the gene matches. In germline, CDR1 is SNHLY, CDR2 FYNNEI. The DNA of the CDR3 is TGTGCCAGCAGTGCTAGCGGGAGAGGGACCGGGGAGCTGTTTTTT. Translated, it gives CASSASGRGTGELFF.

This chain joins TRBV5-1 and TRBJ2-1; D is ambiguous. From germline, CDR1 is SGHRS and CDR2 YFSETQ. The CDR3 spans 16 residues. V was clipped by 0 bases and J by 0 bases, with 10 bases between them. This chain's CDR3 is CASSLAPVSSYNEQFF. CDR3 DNA sequence: TGCGCCAGCAGCTTGGCCCCGGTCAGCTCCTACAATGAGCAGTTCTTC.